The 22 T cell receptor beta chains in this list originate from one sample, sequenced in a study of siplizumab effects on memory and regulatory T cells. TCRdb's table, derived via immunoSEQ multiplex PCR, lists solely in-frame clones and lacks some. The sample comprises about 56,000 clones, 95% to 98% of which are singletons, and less than 1.1% rests with the top ten. Material: naive CD8+ T cells sorted from blood. All receptors derive from a human donor in good health.

The chain carries TRBV11-2 and TRBJ1-1; maybe TRBD1 (5 bases). The CDR3 length is 13 residues. The germline gives CDR1 SGHAT, CDR2 FQNNGV. V dropped 3 bases and J dropped 6 bases, with 11 bases sitting between them. CDR3 coding DNA: TGTGCCAGCAGCTTGAGTGGGGCGCCTGAAGCTTTCTTT. This sequence encodes CASSLSGAPEAFF.

The V call is TRBV10-2, the J call TRBJ2-5, with 10 bases aligning to TRBD1. With the DNA end fitting TRBJ2-7 better, the J assignment may be wrong. The CDR3 runs 15 residues. Germline CDR1 is WSHSY and CDR2 is SAAADI. CDR3 nucleotides: TGCGCCAGCAGTGAGTCGGGACAGGGGATCTACGAGCAGTACTTC. It codes for CASSESGQGIYEQYF.

The J gene is TRBJ2-1, the V gene TRBV30; possible D gene TRBD2, 5 bases. V shed 5 bases and J shed 8 bases, with 10 bases lying between them. The CDR3 loop spans 11 amino acids. Per germline, CDR1 GTSNPN and CDR2 SVGIG (reference sequence). The CDR3 nucleotides are TGTGCCTGGGATCTCGGGGATGAGCAGTTCTTC. This sequence encodes CAWDLGDEQFF.

The chain is built from TRBV6-1 and TRBJ2-1; TRBD2 agrees at 7 bases. The germline V gene encodes CDR1 MNHNS and CDR2 SASEGT. V was clipped by 4 bases and J by 7 bases; unmatched bases: 10. This CDR3 is built from 15 residues. The CDR3 DNA reads as TGTGCCAGCAGTGGAAGCGGGACGGGTTTGAATGAGCAGTTCTTC. It encodes CASSGSGTGLNEQFF.

V usage is TRBV6-5 and J usage is TRBJ1-1; D gene unclear. The V and J ends lost 6 bases and 6 bases respectively, with 14 bases between them. Germline CDR1 and CDR2: MNHEY and SVGAGI. This CDR3 region has 13 residues. CDR3 in DNA: TGTGCCAGCAGGCCAGAAGGGTTCCCTGAAGCTTTCTTT. It is translated as CASRPEGFPEAFF.

The V call is TRBV7-6, the J call TRBJ2-7; perhaps TRBD2 as D (5 bases). This CDR3 spans 15 amino acids. Trimming took off 0 bases at V and 5 bases at J, with 14 bases between the two ends. Per the germline V gene, CDR1 is SGHVS and CDR2 is FNYEAQ. The CDR3 sequence is CASSLALSGWDEQYF. CDR3 nucleotides: TGTGCCAGCAGCTTAGCACTCAGCGGATGGGACGAGCAGTACTTC.

This chain connects TRBV6-5 to TRBJ1-3; D might be TRBD1 (5 bases). The CDR3 spans 15 residues. V was cut by 6 bases and J by 0 bases, with 12 bases left in between. Germline CDR1 reads MNHEY; CDR2 reads SVGAGI. The CDR3 reads CASSSGTTSGNTIYF. The CDR3 DNA is TGTGCCAGCAGCTCCGGGACGACCTCTGGAAACACCATATATTTT.

V usage is TRBV12-5 and J usage is TRBJ2-3, with D perhaps matching TRBD1 (5 bases). Trimming pared 7 bases from V and 1 base from J, leaving 15 bases between. This CDR3 spans 15 amino acids. Per germline, CDR1 LGHNT and CDR2 FRNRAP. The CDR3 loop reads CASAFLGAGTDTQYF. Here the CDR3 DNA reads TGTGCTAGTGCCTTCTTAGGGGCAGGCACAGATACGCAGTATTTT.

Only one count was recorded for this clone. This rearrangement joins TRBV29-1 to TRBJ2-3; the match to TRBD2 covers 8 bases. Germline V CDR1 and CDR2: SQVTM, ANQGSEA. V lost 3 bases to trimming and J lost 3 bases; unmatched junction nucleotides: 5. The CDR3 totals 14 residues. The CDR3 sequence is CSVEGGGRTDTQYF. The CDR3, as DNA: TGCAGCGTTGAGGGCGGGGGGCGAACAGATACGCAGTATTTT.

The CDR3 is CASSLGPSSNQPQHF. CDR3 DNA: TGTGCCAGCAGCTTAGGGCCTTCAAGCAATCAGCCCCAGCATTTT. The chain uses TRBV11-2 and TRBJ1-5; no clear D. CDR3 length: 15 residues. Germline values: CDR1 SGHAT, CDR2 FQNNGV. V was pared by 1 base and J by 1 base, with 8 bases between. Full variable domain (remainder filled in from reference TRBV11-2 and TRBJ1-5): EAGVAQSPRYKIIEKRQSVAFWCNPISGHATLYWYQQILGQGPKLLIQFQNNGVVDDSQLPKDRFSAERLKGVDSTLKIQPAKLEDSAVYLCASSLGPSSNQPQHFGDGTRLSIL.

The chain uses TRBV10-2 and TRBJ2-3; no clear D gene. CDR3 length equals 13 residues. Trimming took off 3 bases at V and 3 bases at J, with 7 bases between the two ends. Germline assignment: CDR1 WSHSY and CDR2 SAAADI. The CDR3 sequence is CASSDTFTDTQYF. Here the CDR3 DNA reads TGCGCCAGCAGTGACACTTTTACAGATACGCAGTATTTT.

The chain joins TRBV15 to TRBJ2-7; 7 bases fit TRBD2. J gave up 4 bases and V 0 bases, and 9 bases lay outside the gene matches. The CDR3 is made up of 16 amino acids. CDR1 is LNHNV and CDR2 is YYDKDF in the germline V gene (reference sequence). The chain's CDR3 is CATSRDFGKGGYEQYF. In DNA, the CDR3 is TGTGCCACCAGCAGAGATTTTGGCAAGGGAGGGTACGAGCAGTACTTC.

Worth noting for this clone: Other DNA variants within this sample encode the same CDR3. J is TRBJ2-7 and V is TRBV6-6; weak D call: TRBD2 (6 bases). The V gene's germline CDR1 is MNHNY and CDR2 SVGAGI (reference sequence). The CDR3 loop spans 15 amino acids. V lost 3 bases and J lost 3, with 15 bases in between. The CDR3 is CASSYLASANYEQYF. CDR3 sequence (DNA): TGTGCCAGCAGTTATCTCGCTAGCGCGAACTACGAGCAGTACTTC.

The chain joins TRBV5-1 to TRBJ2-1, with D unclear. Germline loops: CDR1 SGHRS, CDR2 YFSETQ. Trimming took 0 bases from V and 5 from J, leaving 9 bases between them. This CDR3 is built from 14 residues. CDR3 sequence reads: CASSLAGPHNEQFF. The CDR3, as DNA: TGCGCCAGCAGCTTGGCAGGACCACACAATGAGCAGTTCTTC.

V gene TRBV4-1 combines with J gene TRBJ2-1; D is unresolved. The V gene lost 0 bases and the J gene lost 5 bases, with 5 bases spanning the gap. The CDR3 consists of 13 residues. CDR1 MGHRA and CDR2 YSYEKL come from the germline V gene. CDR3 sequence: CASSQDLNNEQFF. The CDR3 coding sequence is TGCGCCAGCAGCCAAGATTTGAACAATGAGCAGTTCTTC.

The J gene is TRBJ2-7, the V gene TRBV4-3, with D perhaps TRBD1 (6 bases). The V end lost 3 bases, the J end lost 2 bases, and 14 bases lay between the germline ends. The CDR3 spans 15 residues. CDR1 is LGHNA and CDR2 is YSLEER in the germline V gene. CDR3 sequence reads: CASSHSTRQAYEQYF. The CDR3 coding sequence is TGCGCCAGCAGCCACTCGACGAGACAGGCCTACGAGCAGTACTTC.

V gene TRBV27 combines with J gene TRBJ2-2; tentative D call: TRBD2 (5 bases). Per germline, CDR1 MNHEY and CDR2 SMNVEV (reference sequence). The CDR3 runs to 13 residues. This CDR3 is CVTRVGGTGELFF. CDR3 bases: TGTGTCACGCGGGTGGGTGGAACCGGGGAGCTGTTTTTT.

Here the CDR3 reads CASSFQGVSGNTIYF. The CDR3 DNA reads TGTGCCAGCAGCTTCCAGGGGGTCTCTGGAAACACCATATATTTT. The chain recombines TRBV5-6 with TRBJ1-3, with 7 positions matching TRBD1. Trimming cost V 2 bases and J 0 bases; bases outside gene matches: 2. Germline V gene data show CDR1 as SGHDT and CDR2 as YYEEEE. This CDR3 is built from 15 residues.

The chain joins TRBV15 to TRBJ2-7, with D perhaps TRBD2 (5 bases). The CDR3 length is 13 residues. Germline V CDR1 and CDR2: LNHNV, YYDKDF (reference sequence). V shed 1 base and J shed 4 bases, with 8 bases lying between them. The chain's CDR3 is CATSRVGDYEQYF. The CDR3 bases are TGTGCCACCAGCAGAGTCGGGGATTACGAGCAGTACTTC.

V gene TRBV9 combines with J gene TRBJ2-4; 9 bases align to TRBD1. The germline gives CDR1 SGDLS, CDR2 YYNGEE. Unmatched junction bases numbered 10, after V lost 3 bases and J lost 15 bases. The CDR3 has 13 residues. The CDR3 reads CASSGDTGTGLYF. The CDR3 DNA reads as TGTGCCAGCAGCGGAGATACCGGGACAGGGTTGTACTTC.

The V and J genes are TRBV7-9 and TRBJ2-2; TRBD1 or TRBD2 may be the D gene (5 bases each). Germline loops: CDR1 SEHNR, CDR2 FQNEAQ (reference sequence). V was cut by 5 bases and J by 6 bases, with 13 bases left in between. The CDR3 covers 14 residues. The CDR3: CASSTGPESGELFF. The CDR3 DNA sequence: TGTGCCAGCAGCACGGGACCGGAGTCCGGGGAGCTGTTTTTT.

This chain links TRBV10-1 with TRBJ2-1, with TRBD2 identical over 8 bases. The V gene's germline CDR1 is WNHNN and CDR2 SYGVQD (reference sequence). Trimming at V came to 3 bases and at J to 4 bases, leaving 8 bases not matched to a gene. This CDR3 has 16 residues. The DNA of the CDR3 is TGCGCCAGCAGTGAAGTTCTTAGCGGGACTTACAATGAGCAGTTCTTC. Encoded protein: CASSEVLSGTYNEQFF.